What follows describes a single T cell receptor (beta chain). Its antigen is unknown. This record belongs to a study of T cell responses to AZD1222 COVID-19 vaccine. General observations from the study: Donors were largely white British and mainly female; clonal diversity was possibly underestimated. As reported, nearly half of all spike-specific TCRs target variant regions that are unmutated.

Sequencing used immunoSEQ multiplex PCR; TCRdb keeps in-frame clones, though not all of them. The repertoire consists of tens of thousands of clones, with roughly 90% occurring once and the leading ten covering 12%. The V end was cut by 4 bases, the J end by 0 bases, with 13 bases between. CDR1 and CDR2 from the germline V gene are SGHNT and YYREEE (reference sequence). The CDR3 is 15 amino acids. This rearrangement joins TRBV5-4 to TRBJ1-2; TRBD1 is a possible D gene (5 bases). This receptor was obtained from an adult who received the AZD1222 COVID-19 vaccine. This sample comprised peripheral blood, obtained 28 days after the second AZD1222 dose. The CDR3 protein is CASSHPQGPNYGYTF. The CDR3 nucleotides read TGTGCCAGCAGCCACCCCCAGGGCCCTAACTATGGCTACACCTTC.